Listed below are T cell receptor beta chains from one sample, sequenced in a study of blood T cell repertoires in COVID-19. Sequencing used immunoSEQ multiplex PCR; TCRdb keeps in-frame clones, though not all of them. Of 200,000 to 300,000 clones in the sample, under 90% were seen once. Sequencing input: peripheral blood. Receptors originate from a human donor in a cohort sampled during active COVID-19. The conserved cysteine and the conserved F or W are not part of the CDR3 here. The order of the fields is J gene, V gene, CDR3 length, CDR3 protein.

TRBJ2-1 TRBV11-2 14 ASSRWGQGVGNEQF
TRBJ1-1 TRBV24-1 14 ATSGGQGASNTEAF
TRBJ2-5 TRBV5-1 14 ASRPLGTRYQETQY
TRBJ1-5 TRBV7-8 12 ASSQIRGNQPQH
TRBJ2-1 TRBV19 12 ASSSRTSGRGQF
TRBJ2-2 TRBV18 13 ASSPVGSRTGELF
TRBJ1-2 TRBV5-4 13 ASSQTGGSAYGYT
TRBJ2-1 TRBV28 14 ASRPTGGQGAVEQF
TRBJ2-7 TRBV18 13 ASSGRDMGSYEQY
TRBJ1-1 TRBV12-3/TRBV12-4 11 ASNPQGKTEAF
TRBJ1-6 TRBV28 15 ASSFTTRRDRYSPLH
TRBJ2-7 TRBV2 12 ASMYVERSHEQY
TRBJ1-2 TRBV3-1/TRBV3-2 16 ASSQVPGHRIGEGGYT
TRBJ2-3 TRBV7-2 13 ASSLEGAPTDTQY
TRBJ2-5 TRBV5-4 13 ASSPDTFQQETQY
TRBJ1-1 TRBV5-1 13 ASSLAGQTNTEAF
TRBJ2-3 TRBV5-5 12 ASSSLPGGDTQY
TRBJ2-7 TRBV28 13 ASSFRQGLSYEQY
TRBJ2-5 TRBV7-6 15 ASSLDGVSGGMETQY
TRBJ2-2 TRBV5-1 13 ASSLVDSYSGELF
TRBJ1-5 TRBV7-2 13 ASSSRQGGHQPQH
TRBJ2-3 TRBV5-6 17 ASSSLLAGGVYSTDTQY
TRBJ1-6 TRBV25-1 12 ASSGGLDNSPLH
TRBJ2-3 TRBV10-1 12 ASSKDTLTDTQY
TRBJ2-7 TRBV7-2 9 ASSLDTTQY
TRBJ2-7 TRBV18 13 ASSPAAGGRYEQY
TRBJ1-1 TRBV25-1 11 ASSATGGGEAF
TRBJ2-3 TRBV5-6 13 ASSLELADPDTQY
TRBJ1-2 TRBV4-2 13 ASSHITGAFYGYT
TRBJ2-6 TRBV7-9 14 ASSPDRDSGANVLT
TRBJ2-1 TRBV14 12 ASSQDWEGPGQF
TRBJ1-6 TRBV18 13 ASSGGAMGNSPLH
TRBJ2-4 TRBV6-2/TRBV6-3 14 ASSYRGGIAKNIQY
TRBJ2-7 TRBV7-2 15 ASSQRPGTSASYEQY
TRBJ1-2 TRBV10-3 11 AISVNLWSGYT
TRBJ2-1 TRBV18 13 ASSPDLAFYNEQF
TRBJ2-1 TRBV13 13 ASSSRTSGGYEQF
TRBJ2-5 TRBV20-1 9 SARTPETQY
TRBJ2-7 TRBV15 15 ATSRGSAAGARYEQY
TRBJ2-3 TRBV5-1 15 ASSRLRQGKGTDTQY
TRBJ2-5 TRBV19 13 ASRRTGGRRETQY
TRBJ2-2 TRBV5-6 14 ASRPKAGPNTGELF
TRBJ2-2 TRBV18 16 ASSLSLPGQGYTGELF
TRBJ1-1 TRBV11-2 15 ASSLAYFSPLNTEAF
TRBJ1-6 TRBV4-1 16 ASSQEDSGSSYNSPLH
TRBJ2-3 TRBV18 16 ASSPLPNRGDFSDTQY
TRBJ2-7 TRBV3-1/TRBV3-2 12 ASSPGGPPYEQY
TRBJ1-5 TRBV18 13 ASSPTGGPNQPQH
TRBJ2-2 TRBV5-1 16 ASSLRLAGGPGTGELF
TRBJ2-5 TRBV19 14 ASSGGASGFKETQY
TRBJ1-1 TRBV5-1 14 ASSLAVASGGSEAF
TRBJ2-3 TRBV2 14 ASSDRLAGGTDTQY
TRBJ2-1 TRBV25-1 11 ASSRSGIFEQF
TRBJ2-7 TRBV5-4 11 ASRERGGGEQY
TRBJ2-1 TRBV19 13 ASSIRQGQVDEQF
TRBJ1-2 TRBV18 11 ASSIDGLYGYT
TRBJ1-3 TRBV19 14 ASSIDGDSSGNTIY
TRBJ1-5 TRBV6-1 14 ASSESGTVLGQPQH